This is a list of T cell receptor beta chains from one sample in a study of identical twins. Each CDR3 protein is one row after TCRdb ran MiXCR on the 5' RACE reads. The table includes about 890,000 distinct CDR3 sequences, 9% to 15% detected once. In addition, the sample was reused for a study of yellow fever vaccine responses in identical twins.

The source material was PBMCs. All receptors come from a woman younger than 35 in good health. CDR3s include the opening cysteine and the closing phenylalanine or tryptophan. Fields, in order: D gene, J gene, V gene, clone size, CDR3 protein, CDR3 DNA. D genes are given only for firm matches. Rows may omit the clone size; those that give it use once, few, many or a size class.

D: .
J: TRBJ1-1
V: TRBV3-1
size: many
CDR3: CASSKNRPGMNTEAFF
DNA: TGTGCCAGCAGTAAAAATAGGCCAGGGATGAACACTGAAGCTTTCTTT

D: .
J: TRBJ2-1
V: TRBV18
size: few
CDR3: CASSPKKGVYNEQFF
DNA: TGTGCCAGCTCACCCAAGAAGGGGGTTTACAATGAGCAGTTCTTC

D: .
J: TRBJ2-5
V: TRBV6-5
size: many
CDR3: CASSSGNIGETQYF
DNA: TGTGCCAGCAGTTCGGGGAACATCGGGGAGACCCAGTACTTC

D: TRBD2
J: TRBJ2-5
V: TRBV12-3/TRBV12-4
size: .
CDR3: CASSPLAGEYQETQYF
DNA: TGTGCCAGCAGTCCCTTAGCGGGGGAGTACCAAGAGACCCAGTACTTC

D: .
J: TRBJ2-6
V: TRBV28
size: .
CDR3: CASSKPSAGANVLTF
DNA: TGTGCCAGCAGCAAACCCTCCGCTGGGGCCAACGTCCTGACTTTC

D: TRBD2
J: TRBJ2-1
V: TRBV5-1
size: .
CDR3: CASSLMASGTNEQFF
DNA: TGCGCCAGCAGCTTAATGGCTAGCGGGACCAATGAGCAGTTCTTC

D: .
J: TRBJ2-1
V: TRBV3-1
size: few
CDR3: CASSQLTGLSYNEQFF
DNA: TGTGCCAGCAGCCAACTCACAGGGCTCTCCTACAATGAGCAGTTCTTC

D: TRBD2
J: TRBJ2-1
V: TRBV6-1
size: .
CDR3: CASSPNSGDTLYNEQFF
DNA: TGTGCCAGCAGCCCGAATAGCGGGGATACCTTATACAATGAGCAGTTCTTC

D: TRBD2
J: TRBJ2-3
V: TRBV3-1
size: .
CDR3: CASSPFSASGAQYF
DNA: TGTGCCAGCAGCCCTTTTTCGGCTAGCGGGGCGCAGTATTTT

D: .
J: TRBJ2-3
V: TRBV3-1
size: .
CDR3: CATRGGRISTDTQYF
DNA: TGTGCCACCCGCGGAGGGAGGATTAGCACAGATACGCAGTATTTT

D: TRBD2
J: TRBJ2-5
V: TRBV19
size: .
CDR3: CASSIPGTRGGGQYF
DNA: TGTGCCAGTAGTATCCCCGGGACTCGCGGGGGTGGCCAGTACTTC

D: TRBD1
J: TRBJ1-1
V: TRBV3-1
size: few
CDR3: CASSQGDRVTEAFF
DNA: TGTGCCAGCAGCCAAGGGGACAGGGTCACTGAAGCTTTCTTT

D: TRBD1
J: TRBJ2-2
V: TRBV24-1
size: many
CDR3: CATSEAGTGEGTTGELFF
DNA: TGTGCCACCAGTGAAGCCGGGACAGGGGAGGGAACCACCGGGGAGCTGTTTTTT

D: .
J: TRBJ1-2
V: TRBV10-3
size: .
CDR3: CAIRKSDGANYGYTF
DNA: TGTGCCATCAGAAAATCGGACGGAGCTAACTATGGCTACACCTTC

D: .
J: TRBJ1-1
V: TRBV12-3/TRBV12-4
size: .
CDR3: CASSLSGAHTEAFF
DNA: TGTGCCAGCAGTTTGTCAGGGGCTCACACTGAAGCTTTCTTT

D: TRBD1
J: TRBJ2-7
V: TRBV15
size: few
CDR3: CATSRDNRGEGGYEQYF
DNA: TGTGCCACCAGCAGAGATAACAGGGGAGAAGGGGGCTACGAGCAGTACTTC

D: TRBD1
J: TRBJ1-1
V: TRBV7-9
size: few
CDR3: CASSPRDRGLLNTEAFF
DNA: TGTGCCAGCAGCCCCAGAGACAGGGGCCTTCTTAACACTGAAGCTTTCTTT

D: TRBD2
J: TRBJ2-3
V: TRBV11-1
size: .
CDR3: CASSLIPPRREATDTQYF
DNA: TGTGCCAGCAGCTTAATCCCCCCGCGGCGGGAGGCAACAGATACGCAGTATTTT

D: TRBD2
J: TRBJ2-5
V: TRBV29-1
size: .
CDR3: CSGGTSGTVGTQYF
DNA: TGCAGCGGAGGGACTAGCGGGACAGTGGGGACCCAGTACTTC

D: .
J: TRBJ2-5
V: TRBV29-1
size: few
CDR3: CSVDQQQETQYF
DNA: TGCAGCGTTGATCAACAGCAAGAGACCCAGTACTTC

D: .
J: TRBJ1-3
V: TRBV5-1
size: .
CDR3: CASRDGRTGNTIYF
DNA: TGCGCCAGCAGGGACGGCCGAACTGGAAACACCATATATTTT

D: TRBD2
J: TRBJ2-5
V: TRBV24-1
size: few
CDR3: CATSFSGRETQYF
DNA: TGTGCCACCAGTTTTAGCGGGAGGGAGACCCAGTACTTC

D: TRBD1
J: TRBJ2-1
V: TRBV5-6
size: few
CDR3: CASSRRTGGLYNEQFF
DNA: TGTGCCAGCAGCCGCCGGACAGGGGGCCTCTACAATGAGCAGTTCTTC

D: TRBD1
J: TRBJ1-1
V: TRBV24-1
size: few
CDR3: CATSDGTGNTEAFF
DNA: TGTGCCACCAGTGATGGGACAGGGAACACTGAAGCTTTCTTT

D: TRBD2
J: TRBJ2-7
V: TRBV6-1
size: few
CDR3: CASSPRSSGRPTDKQYF
DNA: TGTGCCAGCAGCCCCCGGTCTAGCGGGAGGCCAACCGACAAGCAGTACTTC

D: TRBD1
J: TRBJ2-3
V: TRBV10-3
size: .
CDR3: CAVGQGAADTQYF
DNA: TGTGCCGTGGGACAGGGGGCTGCAGATACGCAGTATTTT

D: .
J: TRBJ2-7
V: TRBV20-1
size: few
CDR3: CSARDAWDGEQYF
DNA: TGCAGTGCTAGAGACGCTTGGGATGGCGAGCAGTACTTC

D: TRBD2
J: TRBJ2-3
V: TRBV12-3/TRBV12-4
size: few
CDR3: CASSLGLAGGDTQYF
DNA: TGTGCCAGCAGTCTAGGACTAGCGGGAGGAGATACGCAGTATTTT

D: TRBD1
J: TRBJ1-4
V: TRBV12-5
size: .
CDR3: CASGPGTGNEKLFF
DNA: TGTGCTAGTGGCCCAGGGACAGGGAATGAAAAACTGTTTTTT

D: TRBD2
J: TRBJ2-7
V: TRBV5-6
size: few
CDR3: CASSLAGTIYEQYF
DNA: TGTGCCAGCAGCTTAGCGGGGACGATCTACGAGCAGTACTTC

D: .
J: TRBJ2-1
V: TRBV5-1
size: .
CDR3: CASSRRGWASYNEQFF
DNA: TGCGCCAGCAGCCGGCGGGGATGGGCCTCCTACAATGAGCAGTTCTTC

D: TRBD2
J: TRBJ2-1
V: TRBV5-5
size: .
CDR3: CASSRYGLAENEQFF
DNA: TGTGCCAGCAGCCGCTATGGGCTAGCGGAGAATGAGCAGTTCTTC